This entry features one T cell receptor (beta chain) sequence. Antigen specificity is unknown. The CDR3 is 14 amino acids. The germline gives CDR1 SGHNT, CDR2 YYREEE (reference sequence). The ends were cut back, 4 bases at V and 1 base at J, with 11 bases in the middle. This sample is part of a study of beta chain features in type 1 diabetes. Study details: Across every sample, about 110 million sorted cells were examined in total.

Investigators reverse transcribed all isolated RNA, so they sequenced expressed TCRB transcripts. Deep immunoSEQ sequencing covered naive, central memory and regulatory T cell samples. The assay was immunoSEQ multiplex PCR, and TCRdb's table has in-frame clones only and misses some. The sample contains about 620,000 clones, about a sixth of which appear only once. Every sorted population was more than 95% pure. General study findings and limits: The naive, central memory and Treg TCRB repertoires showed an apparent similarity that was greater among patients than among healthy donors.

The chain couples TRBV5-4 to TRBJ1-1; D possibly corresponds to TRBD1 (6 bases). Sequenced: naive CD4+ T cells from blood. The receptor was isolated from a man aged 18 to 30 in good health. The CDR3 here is CASSQPTGNTEAFF. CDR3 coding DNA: TGTGCCAGCAGCCAACCGACAGGGAACACTGAAGCTTTCTTT.